The present entry profiles one T cell receptor beta chain with its context. Its specificity is unknown. The sample is drawn from a study of OX40 agonist ivuxolimab in advanced cancers. Overall study: Those enrolled were roughly 85% male, with a mean age of around 60 years and ages from 23 to 79. Checkpoint inhibitors had been given previously to approximately 40% of patients. Overall study findings and caveats: Both CD4+ and CD8+ T cell populations in blood had undergone clonal expansion by week 6 at 0.1 to 3.0 mg/kg.

Germline lookup yields CDR1 SGHNT and CDR2 YENEEA. V gave up 2 bases and J gave up 1 base, with 8 bases separating them. The CDR3 sequence is 14 residues long. The data were produced by immunoSEQ multiplex PCR, yet TCRdb's version contains in-frame clones alone and is incomplete. This table has fewer than 65,000 clones, around 82% appearing once. This sequence joins TRBV11-3 and TRBJ1-1; D ambiguous. Sequenced material: CD4+ or CD8+ T cells sorted from blood, taken in a trial of the OX40 agonist ivuxolimab. The source of this sequence is an adult with an advanced solid tumor such as melanoma, head and neck, liver or kidney cancer. DNA of the CDR3: TGTGCCAGCAGCTTAATTCACAAGAACACTGAAGCTTTCTTT. Its translation: CASSLIHKNTEAFF.